The TCR beta chain under discussion was sequenced for a study of T cells in Graves' hyperthyroidism and ophthalmopathy. Whole-study context: Initial diagnosis, before any treatment, was when peripheral blood was collected.

Amplification yielded TCR beta CDR3 regions, with RNA transcripts as the source. HTBI primers were the set used in a first-round RT-PCR of the TCR CDR3. TCRdb independently ran MiXCR on the multiplex PCR reads; one entry per CDR3 protein. This sample has about 510,000 distinct CDR3 sequences, with around 15% found just once. Study observations and caveats: Ophthalmopathy, which appeared later, was predicted by the model a median roughly 6.5 months before onset.

When ophthalmopathy did not progress within 18 months, Graves' hyperthyroidism was considered stable. The patients, who ranged from 18 to 65 in age, presented with newly diagnosed hyperthyroidism lasting under 2 months. The V end was cut by 4 bases, the J end by 1 base, with 11 bases between. Germline V lookup: CDR1 LGHDT, CDR2 YNNKEL (reference sequence). CDR3 size: 14 residues. Many counts were recorded for this clonotype. Its specificity is not known. The V call is TRBV3-1, the J call TRBJ2-7; D perhaps matches TRBD1 (6 bases). Sequencing was carried out using blood. This receptor was obtained from a woman between 35 and 50 years old with Graves' hyperthyroidism. CDR3 sequence (DNA): TGTGCCAGCAGCCCCGGGACACCGTCCTACGAGCAGTACTTC. Encoded protein: CASSPGTPSYEQYF.